This passage covers 26 T cell receptor beta chains from one sample sequenced in a study of regulatory T cells in long-lasting Graves disease. Construction of TCR beta libraries relied on iRepertoire HTBI primers and on Arm-PCR targeting CDR3 regions. TCRdb re-analysed the multiplex PCR reads in MiXCR, keeping a single row per CDR3 protein. The table shows some 280,000 distinct CDR3 sequences, with roughly a fifth occurring only once. Indicated time point: persistent/refractory GD, antithyroid drugs over 5 years with positive TRAb. From PBMCs, RNA was extracted and then used to make the TCR library. Material: peripheral blood mononuclear cells (PBMCs), obtained when the disease was refractory, from a patient treated with antithyroid drugs. All receptors derive from a female donor with Graves disease.

Concerning this clonotype: A much larger clonotype is one base distant, so this may be a read error. V gene TRBV7-2 combines with J gene TRBJ2-7; 7 nucleotides align to TRBD2. This CDR3 comprises 15 residues. Germline V gene data show CDR1 as SGHTA and CDR2 as FQGNSA. Written as DNA, the CDR3 is TGTGCCAGCAGGCCTTTAGCGGGTTTCTCCTGCGAGCAGTACTTC. This gives the protein CASRPLAGFSCEQYF.

Notes on this clonotype: This may be a read error, as it is one base from a much larger clone. The chain is built from TRBV6-1 and TRBJ1-1, with D maybe TRBD1 (5 bases). Germline CDR1 is MNHNS and CDR2 is SASEGT. The CDR3 length is 13 residues. The CDR3 bases are TGTGCCAGCAGGATTAGGGGTAGCACTGAAGCTTCCTTT. As protein: CASRIRGSTEASF.

This clonotype has more than one count but fewer than ten. This chain joins TRBV29-1 and TRBJ2-5; the match to TRBD2 covers 9 bases. Losses at the gene ends were 4 bases for V and 1 base for J; bases not matched to a gene: 16. Germline V gene sequence: CDR1 SQVTM, CDR2 ANQGSEA. This CDR3 region has 18 residues. This CDR3 is CSVVPWDRLAGIQETQYF. The CDR3 nucleotides read TGCAGCGTTGTACCATGGGATCGGCTAGCGGGGATCCAAGAGACCCAGTACTTC.

This clonotype has more than one count but fewer than ten. V and J are TRBV20-1 and TRBJ1-4; D remains unclear. V was pared by 3 bases and J by 7 bases, with 9 bases between. CDR1 is DFQATT and CDR2 is SNEGSKA in the germline V gene (reference sequence). The CDR3 consists of 12 residues. CDR3 sequence (DNA): TGCAGTGCTAGTTTGTCGGGTGAAAAACTGTTTTTT. This codes for CSASLSGEKLFF.

The table lists this clonotype with a few counts. This chain joins TRBV20-1 and TRBJ2-7; D not resolved. The V gene lost 1 base and the J gene lost 2 bases, with 9 bases spanning the gap. CDR1 DFQATT and CDR2 SNEGSKA come from the germline V gene (reference sequence). There are 13 residues in the CDR3. In nucleotides, the CDR3 is TGCAGTGCTAGAGGAGTCACCACCTACGAGCAGTACTTC. Encoded protein: CSARGVTTYEQYF.

This sequence joins TRBV6-1 and TRBJ1-2; D unclear. V lost 5 bases and J lost 3, with 16 bases in between. This CDR3 is 15 amino acids long. Per germline, CDR1 MNHNS and CDR2 SASEGT. The chain's CDR3 is CASSNLRATDYGYTF. The CDR3 DNA follows: TGTGCCAGCAGTAACCTGAGGGCTACGGACTATGGCTACACCTTC.

The sample holds many counts of this clonotype. The V and J genes are TRBV7-2 and TRBJ2-5, with unresolved D. The CDR3 contains 15 residues. CDR1 is SGHTA, CDR2 FQGNSA, per germline. V lost 6 bases and J lost 0, with 14 bases in between. The CDR3 is CASSQESRYQETQYF. DNA for the CDR3: TGTGCCAGCAGTCAAGAAAGCAGGTACCAAGAGACCCAGTACTTC.

As for this clonotype: A much more abundant neighbour one base away suggests this may be a read error. The chain recombines TRBV5-1 with TRBJ2-2; TRBD1 aligns across 7 bases. Germline CDR1 is SGHRS and CDR2 is YFSETQ. The junction had 7 bases not matched to a gene; V was cut back by 4 bases and J by 4 bases. The CDR3 consists of 15 residues. The CDR3 nucleotides read TGCGCCAGCAGCCGACAGGGACGGAGCACCGGGGAGCTGTTTTTT. Residues: CASSRQGRSTGELFF.

The rearrangement links TRBV29-1 to TRBJ2-5; TRBD2 matches at 11 bases. The CDR3 spans 14 residues. Germline assignment: CDR1 SQVTM and CDR2 ANQGSEA. With 1 base clipped from V and 4 bases from J, the junction kept 2 bases outside the gene matches. The CDR3 nucleotides are TGCAGCGTTGAAGGACTAGCGGGAAGAGAGACCCAGTACTTC. Translated, it gives CSVEGLAGRETQYF.

A single count supports this clonotype. This chain uses TRBV4-3 with TRBJ2-7, with TRBD2 identical over 7 bases. The CDR3 sequence is 19 residues long. J gave up 6 bases and V 0 bases, and 20 bases lay outside the gene matches. In germline, CDR1 is LGHNA, CDR2 YSLEER. CDR3 in amino acids: CASSQEWVRELALLTEQYF. The CDR3 DNA is TGCGCCAGCAGCCAAGAATGGGTGAGGGAACTAGCGCTTTTAACCGAGCAGTACTTC.

With regard to this clonotype: A much more abundant neighbour one base away suggests this may be a read error. The V and J genes are TRBV11-2 and TRBJ2-7, with TRBD1 matching 8 bases. The V gene's germline CDR1 is SGHAT and CDR2 FQNNGV. The CDR3 extends over 16 amino acids. Germline trimming cut 1 base from V and 6 bases from J; bases unmatched to any gene: 11. The CDR3 DNA follows: TGTGCCAGCAGCTTAGCCCCGGGACAGGAGGGGCGCGAGCAGTACTTC. Translating gives CASSLAPGQEGREQYF.

Ten or more counts support this clonotype. This sequence joins TRBV11-2 and TRBJ1-2; no clear D. The CDR3 contains 12 residues. The V and J ends lost 5 bases and 4 bases respectively, with 8 bases between them. Germline CDR1 and CDR2: SGHAT and FQNNGV. CDR3: CASSRGFYGYTF. The CDR3 region has the DNA TGTGCCAGCAGCCGTGGGTTCTATGGCTACACCTTC.

This clonotype was seen at least ten times. CDR3 loop: CASSFGAVNTEAFF. DNA of the CDR3: TGTGCCAGCAGTTTTGGGGCGGTGAACACTGAAGCTTTCTTT. The gene calls are TRBV28 and TRBJ1-1; D possibly corresponds to TRBD1 (5 bases). The CDR3 contains 14 residues. Germline-derived CDR1 and CDR2 are MDHEN and SYDVKM. V shed 3 bases and J shed 0 bases, with 8 bases lying between them.

This chain uses TRBV6-1 with TRBJ2-2, with 11 bases aligning to TRBD2. V lost 5 bases, J lost 6 bases, and 5 bases stayed unmatched. The germline V gene has CDR1 MNHNS and CDR2 SASEGT. The length of the CDR3 is 15 residues. The CDR3 here is CASSRLAGSSGELFF. CDR3 nucleotides: TGTGCCAGCAGTAGACTAGCGGGAAGTTCCGGGGAGCTGTTTTTT.

V is TRBV12-5 and J is TRBJ2-5; tentatively, D is TRBD1 or TRBD2 (5 bases each). V lost 6 bases, J lost 4 bases, and 15 bases lay in between. The CDR3 has 14 amino acids. The germline V gene encodes CDR1 LGHNT and CDR2 FRNRAP. The CDR3 DNA reads TGTGCTAGTGGGGGGCCGGGAAAGGGAGAGACCCAGTACTTC. This encodes CASGGPGKGETQYF.

This clonotype was observed at least ten times. The V gene is TRBV6-1, the J gene TRBJ2-7; D unclear. The CDR3 length is 14 residues. V was trimmed by 4 bases and J by 3 bases, leaving 13 bases between them. CDR1 and CDR2 from the germline V gene are MNHNS and SASEGT. The DNA of the CDR3 is TGTGCCAGCAGTGCGGGTCCAACCCTCTACGAGCAGTACTTC. It yields the protein CASSAGPTLYEQYF.

This clonotype was counted a few times. The chain carries TRBV6-5 and TRBJ2-5, with 7 bases identical to TRBD1. The CDR3 sequence is 14 residues long. V shed 2 bases and J 3 bases; nucleotides not matched to a gene: 3. The germline CDR1 and CDR2 sequences are MNHEY and SVGAGI. CDR3 bases: TGTGCCAGCAGTTACCGGGACAGTAAAGAGACCCAGTACTTC. This sequence encodes CASSYRDSKETQYF.

This clonotype appeared many times. The chain has TRBV12-3 or TRBV12-4 and TRBJ1-4, with 7 bases aligning to TRBD1. Trimming cost V 8 bases and J 0 bases; bases outside gene matches: 12. The CDR3 spans 17 residues. Written as DNA, the CDR3 is TGTGCCAGCGGCCCGGGACAGAGGCTTGCAACTAATGAAAAACTGTTTTTT. This sequence encodes CASGPGQRLATNEKLFF.

This chain links TRBV19 with TRBJ1-2, with D possibly TRBD1 on 6 matching bases. V dropped 6 bases and J dropped 8 bases, with 10 bases sitting between them. The CDR3 sequence is 11 residues long. Germline-derived CDR1 and CDR2 are LNHDA and SQIVND (reference sequence). Here the CDR3 DNA reads TGTGCCAGTAGATGGGGGCACGGCTACACCTTC. This encodes CASRWGHGYTF.

J is TRBJ1-5 and V is TRBV28; D is unclear. From germline, CDR1 is MDHEN and CDR2 SYDVKM. V lost 2 bases and J lost 5, with 13 bases in between. This CDR3 comprises 15 residues. CDR3 loop: CASSLPGGHDQPQHF. In nucleotides, the CDR3 is TGTGCCAGCAGTTTACCCGGCGGGCACGATCAGCCCCAGCATTTT.

The chain carries TRBV19 and TRBJ2-7, with 12 bases matching TRBD2. The CDR3 runs to 14 residues. V lost 9 bases to trimming and J lost 4 bases; unmatched junction nucleotides: 7. Germline V gene data show CDR1 as LNHDA and CDR2 as SQIVND (reference sequence). CDR3: CASEPGLAGYEQYF. Written as DNA, the CDR3 is TGTGCCAGCGAACCGGGACTAGCGGGTTACGAGCAGTACTTC.

Turning to this clonotype: One end of the junction fails to match germline, which may point to a read error. The V and J genes are TRBV7-7 and TRBJ2-7; possibly TRBD1 or TRBD2 for D (6 bases each). This CDR3 spans 16 amino acids. In germline, CDR1 is SSHAT, CDR2 FNYEAQ (reference sequence). CDR3 sequence (DNA): TGTGCTAGCAGCCCAGGGGTAGGGACTCAGGACTACGAGCAGTACTTC. This sequence encodes CASSPGVGTQDYEQYF.

This clonotype has ten or more counts. The J gene is TRBJ2-2, the V gene TRBV12-3 or TRBV12-4, with TRBD2 identical over 7 bases. The CDR3 covers 14 residues. Germline trimming cut 7 bases from V and 7 bases from J; bases unmatched to any gene: 9. CDR3 residues: CASIMVGGSGELFF. CDR3 bases: TGTGCCAGCATTATGGTGGGGGGGAGCGGGGAGCTGTTTTTT.

In its sample, this clonotype was seen a few times. The chain recombines TRBV27 with TRBJ1-2, with 9 bases that match TRBD1. CDR1 and CDR2 (germline): MNHEY, SMNVEV (reference sequence). There are 13 residues in the CDR3. Germline trimming cut 10 bases from V and 4 bases from J; bases unmatched to any gene: 7. This CDR3 is CATKTGGGYGYTF. CDR3 in DNA: TGTGCCACCAAGACAGGGGGAGGCTATGGCTACACCTTC.

This clonotype was picked up many times. This chain uses TRBV28 with TRBJ2-7, with 7 bases aligning to TRBD2. In germline, CDR1 is MDHEN, CDR2 SYDVKM. The CDR3 has 13 amino acids. V shed 3 bases, J shed 5 bases, and the junction held 4 bases outside the gene matches. CDR3 loop: CASSLRENHEQYF. The CDR3 region has the DNA TGTGCCAGCAGTTTGCGGGAGAACCACGAGCAGTACTTC.

This clonotype has ten or more counts. V and J are TRBV3-1 and TRBJ1-1; the D is unclear. Looked up from germline, CDR1 is LGHDT and CDR2 is YNNKEL (reference sequence). The CDR3 consists of 14 residues. V was shortened by 3 bases and J by 5 bases, with 13 bases between the two germline ends. In DNA, the CDR3 is TGTGCCAGCAGCCATACGCAAACGGGGACTGAAGCTTTCTTT. Residues: CASSHTQTGTEAFF.